One and the same sample provided the 18 T cell receptor beta chains below, sequenced in a study of cytomegalovirus exposure and HLA in healthy donors. PCR was performed using 60 Vbeta and 13 Jbeta primers. The data were produced by immunoSEQ multiplex PCR, yet TCRdb's version contains in-frame clones alone and is incomplete. The sample lists about 240,000 clones; around 81% were seen once. Sequencing input: PBMCs. The receptors were sampled from a woman in her sixties in good health and CMV-seropositive.

This chain joins TRBV19 and TRBJ2-2, with D possibly TRBD2 on 5 matching bases. Germline V gene data show CDR1 as LNHDA and CDR2 as SQIVND (reference sequence). V lost 8 bases and J 3 bases, leaving 16 bases between the germline ends. There are 15 residues in the CDR3. CDR3 sequence (DNA): TGTGCCAGTGTGGTCGGGATCCCGCACACCGGGGAGCTGTTTTTT. Translation: CASVVGIPHTGELFF.

V and J are TRBV11-3 and TRBJ2-1, with 9 bases identical to TRBD2. This CDR3 region has 13 residues. J gave up 8 bases and V 1 base, and 0 bases lay outside the gene matches. Germline values: CDR1 SGHNT, CDR2 YENEEA. Here the CDR3 DNA reads TGTGCCAGCAGCTTAGTAGCGGGAGATGAGCAGTTCTTC. Its translation: CASSLVAGDEQFF.

This chain links TRBV6-5 with TRBJ1-5; D remains unclear. Germline lookup yields CDR1 MNHEY and CDR2 SVGAGI. Trimming shortened V by 5 bases and J by 11 bases, and 10 bases separated the two germline ends. The CDR3 runs 11 residues. Written as DNA, the CDR3 is TGTGCCAGCAGTGCGACGGAGGCCCAGCATTTT. Residues: CASSATEAQHF.

This clone appeared a few times. J is TRBJ1-2 and V is TRBV27, with a tentative D call TRBD1 (5 bases). This CDR3 contains 13 residues. Germline values: CDR1 MNHEY, CDR2 SMNVEV (reference sequence). Trimming took off 2 bases at V and 4 bases at J, with 8 bases between the two ends. CDR3 in amino acids: CASSLRGAYGYTF. CDR3 coding DNA: TGTGCCAGCAGTTTAAGGGGCGCCTATGGCTACACCTTC.

This chain uses TRBV19 with TRBJ1-1, with TRBD1 matching over 9 bases. The V gene end was trimmed by 1 base and the J gene end by 3 bases; junction bases not matched to a gene: 3. In germline, CDR1 is LNHDA, CDR2 SQIVND (reference sequence). The CDR3 is 15 residues long. This chain's CDR3 is CASSIGRTGDTEAFF. The CDR3 nucleotides are TGTGCCAGTAGTATAGGACGGACAGGGGACACTGAAGCTTTCTTT.

CDR3 nucleotides: TGTGCCAGCAGTTTTGTAGGGGCTCAAACTTTCTTT. It codes for CASSFVGAQTFF. The gene calls are TRBV27 and TRBJ1-1; tentative D call: TRBD1 (5 bases). Trimming cost V 3 bases and J 12 bases, with 14 bases left between them. This CDR3 is 12 amino acids long. CDR1 is MNHEY and CDR2 is SMNVEV in the germline V gene (reference sequence).

J is TRBJ1-2 and V is TRBV5-6; D is perhaps TRBD1 (5 bases). This CDR3 contains 16 residues. V was trimmed by 4 bases and J by 4 bases, leaving 20 bases between them. Per germline, CDR1 SGHDT and CDR2 YYEEEE. The CDR3: CASSLRGETGLYGYTF. Written as DNA, the CDR3 is TGTGCCAGCAGCCTTAGAGGGGAAACGGGACTCTATGGCTACACCTTC.

The chain is built from TRBV28 and TRBJ1-5, with 10 bases fitting TRBD1. Germline CDR1 and CDR2: MDHEN and SYDVKM. The CDR3 has 17 amino acids. V trimming: 5 bases; J trimming: 4 bases; junction bases outside the gene matches: 11. The CDR3 DNA is TGTGCCAGCAGTCCCTTGTGGGACAGGGGTACGAATCAGCCCCAGCATTTT. Translation: CASSPLWDRGTNQPQHF. The variable domain in full, completed from reference TRBV28 and TRBJ1-5, reads DVKVTQSSRYLVKRTGEKVFLECVQDMDHENMFWYRQDPGLGLRLIYFSYDVKMKEKGDIPEGYSVSREKKERFSLILESASTNQTSMYLCASSPLWDRGTNQPQHFGDGTRLSIL.

This chain joins TRBV5-4 and TRBJ2-5; TRBD2 matches 12 bases. The CDR3 is made up of 15 amino acids. Per germline, CDR1 SGHNT and CDR2 YYREEE (reference sequence). The V segment lost 0 bases and the J segment 4 bases; nucleotides outside the gene matches: 1. CDR3: CASSLGLAGVETQYF. The DNA for the CDR3 is TGTGCCAGCAGCTTGGGACTAGCGGGAGTAGAGACCCAGTACTTC.

This chain uses TRBV18 with TRBJ1-3; the D is unclear. The CDR3 totals 17 residues. V lost 3 bases to trimming and J lost 0 bases, with 15 bases between them. Germline V gene sequence: CDR1 KGHSH, CDR2 LQKENI. The CDR3 sequence: CASSPKLKTDSGNTIYF. The CDR3 coding sequence is TGTGCCAGCTCACCGAAGTTGAAGACTGACTCTGGAAACACCATATATTTT.

DNA for the CDR3: TGTGCCAGCAGTTCGGGAGATGAAGAGACCCAGTACTTC. This translates into CASSSGDEETQYF. V and J are TRBV27 and TRBJ2-5; maybe TRBD2 (6 bases). This CDR3 comprises 13 residues. The germline V gene encodes CDR1 MNHEY and CDR2 SMNVEV (reference sequence). V was shortened by 4 bases and J by 3 bases, with 9 bases between the two germline ends.

CDR3 region: CASSWGEPPSTDTQYF. DNA of the CDR3: TGTGCCAGCAGCTGGGGGGAGCCCCCTAGCACAGATACGCAGTATTTT. The genes are TRBV5-6 and TRBJ2-3; a weak D match, TRBD2 (6 bases). With 3 bases removed from V and 0 bases from J, the gap between germline ends came to 14 bases. CDR3 length: 16 residues. Germline loops: CDR1 SGHDT, CDR2 YYEEEE. Using reference TRBV5-6 and TRBJ2-3 for the parts outside the CDR3, the full variable domain is DAGVTQSPTHLIKTRGQQVTLRCSPKSGHDTVSWYQQALGQGPQFIFQYYEEEERQRGNFPDRFSGHQFPNYSSELNVNALLLGDSALYLCASSWGEPPSTDTQYFGPGTRLTVL.

The V and J genes are TRBV10-3 and TRBJ2-5, with D perhaps matching TRBD1 (5 bases). The tail of the sequence fits TRBJ2-7 better, so the J call may be wrong. Germline CDR1 reads ENHRY; CDR2 reads SYGVKD. The CDR3 spans 12 residues. In DNA form, the CDR3 reads TGTGCCATCAGTGTACTAAGGGGCGAGCAGTACTTC. As protein: CAISVLRGEQYF.

V and J are TRBV4-1 and TRBJ2-2, with D possibly TRBD1 on 6 matching bases. This CDR3 is built from 15 residues. The germline V and J ends were trimmed by 5 bases and 8 bases, with 18 bases remaining between them. Germline loops: CDR1 MGHRA, CDR2 YSYEKL. The CDR3: CASSIRDTLNGELFF. CDR3 coding DNA: TGCGCCAGCAGCATCCGGGACACCCTTAATGGGGAGCTGTTTTTT.

J is TRBJ2-1 and V is TRBV27, with a weak D call TRBD1 (6 bases). CDR3 size: 12 residues. Germline CDR1 and CDR2: MNHEY and SMNVEV (reference sequence). V shed 6 bases and J shed 9 bases, with 12 bases lying between them. The CDR3 coding sequence is TGTGCCAGCAGCCTAACAGGGAGTGAGCAGTTCTTC. This gives the protein CASSLTGSEQFF.

In this sample, this clone turned up once. The V call is TRBV29-1, the J call TRBJ2-1; TRBD1 might be the D (6 bases). This CDR3 contains 17 residues. CDR1 is SQVTM and CDR2 is ANQGSEA in the germline V gene. Trimming removed 7 bases from V and 8 bases from J, with 30 bases in between. CDR3 in DNA: TGCAGCGGACAGGACTCGAAGTGGACCGGACGCGTCGATGAGCAGTTCTTC. As protein: CSGQDSKWTGRVDEQFF.

The genes are TRBV10-3 and TRBJ1-5; D remains ambiguous. V lost 9 bases, J lost 7 bases, and 10 bases lay in between. Germline CDR1 reads ENHRY; CDR2 reads SYGVKD. The CDR3 sequence is 11 residues long. DNA for the CDR3: TGTGCCATAGGCCGGGAACAGCCCCAGCATTTT. Amino acids: CAIGREQPQHF.

The chain has TRBV5-4 and TRBJ2-5; D is possibly TRBD2 (6 bases). Trimming shortened V by 2 bases and J by 1 base, and 9 bases separated the two germline ends. Germline V gene data show CDR1 as SGHNT and CDR2 as YYREEE (reference sequence). This CDR3 is 14 amino acids long. Here the CDR3 reads CASSFRDFQETQYF. The CDR3 DNA sequence: TGTGCCAGCAGCTTCCGGGACTTCCAAGAGACCCAGTACTTC.